A single T cell receptor (beta chain) is shown here with its context. Its specificity is not known. The sample is drawn from a study of blood T cells in healthy people across ages. For the study at large: For every two T cells, template switching captured about one barcoded beta molecule. Study-level results: Higher diversity and more naive CD4+ cells were features of long-lived donors, compared to aged donors.

Donor samples were obtained from healthy Caucasian individuals from Russia, aged about 6 to 100. PCR was performed a second time for roughly 7 to 12 cycles using a sample-barcoded 5' primer and a J-beta primer mix. Individual samples furnished no less than 2.5 million CDR3-containing paired-end reads apiece. TCRdb independently ran MiXCR on the 5' RACE reads; one entry per CDR3 protein. The sample holds about 1.1 million distinct CDR3 sequences, under 40% seen once. CDR1 and CDR2 (germline): ENHRY, SYGVKD. The CDR3 has 12 residues. Trimming shortened V by 0 bases and J by 9 bases, and 8 bases separated the two germline ends.

The TCR comes from a man aged 18-30 years in good health. The V and J genes are TRBV10-3 and TRBJ1-2; D call uncertain. The specimen was blood. The DNA for the CDR3 is TGTGCCATCAGTGAGTCGAAGGGCCGCTACACCTTC. Its translation: CAISESKGRYTF.